The clone carrying this TCR beta chain was seen a few times. Its antigen is as yet unknown. This sample is part of a study of T-cell memory formation after mild COVID-19. Findings and caveats of the study: Contracting clones from day 15 to 85 had balanced CD4/CD8; later expanders favoured CD4+.

Germline values: CDR1 SGHTA, CDR2 FQGNSA. This CDR3 spans 17 amino acids. The trim removed 3 bases at V and 5 bases at J, leaving 13 bases unmatched. From 5'RACE with constant-segment primers came TCR alpha and TCR beta cDNA libraries that carried sample barcodes and UMIs. TCRdb re-called the 5' RACE reads through MiXCR, storing one row per CDR3 protein. The repertoire has around 370,000 distinct CDR3 sequences, over 20% of them found once; the top ten carry under 15%. The V and J genes are TRBV7-2 and TRBJ2-5, with 9 positions matching TRBD1. The clonotype originates from an adult woman who had mild COVID-19 (a few samples of this study predate the infection). Cell type and time point are not known. Sequencing was done on a sample of PBMCs or a T cell subset sorted from them (not recorded which). The CDR3 bases are TGTGCCAGCAGCTTTAACTCCGGGACAGGGCAAGGCGAGACCCAGTACTTC. Protein sequence: CASSFNSGTGQGETQYF.